Shown below are 31 T cell receptor beta chains from a single sample sequenced in a study of response to subunit inactivated influenza vaccine. TCRdb re-called the RT-PCR reads through MiXCR, storing one row per CDR3 protein. The sample comprises around 500,000 distinct CDR3 sequences, over 9.5% of which are singletons, and about an eighth rests with the top ten. Sequences were derived from PBMCs from blood, sampled around seven weeks after vaccination. These receptors were taken from a man in his fifties or sixties who received an inactivated influenza vaccine.

This clonotype came up a few times. The chain couples TRBV5-1 to TRBJ1-2, with TRBD1 identical over 10 bases. Trimming took 4 bases from V and 4 from J; bases not matched to a gene: 4. The CDR3 sequence is 14 residues long. Germline V gives CDR1 SGHRS, CDR2 YFSETQ. DNA of the CDR3: TGCGCCAGCAGCGGAGGACAGGGGGTCTATGGCTACACCTTC. This sequence encodes CASSGGQGVYGYTF.

This clonotype is a singleton in its sample. The chain carries TRBV11-2 and TRBJ2-1; TRBD2 matches 7 bases. Per the germline V gene, CDR1 is SGHAT and CDR2 is FQNNGV. CDR3 length: 15 residues. The V and J ends lost 3 bases and 3 bases, in that order; junction bases with no gene match: 5. The CDR3 DNA reads TGTGCCAGCAGCTTGGGGGAGGGCAACTACAATGAGCAGTTCTTC. Its protein is CASSLGEGNYNEQFF.

Many counts were recorded for this clonotype. The CDR3 protein is CASSYIAMTRKNSGYTF. The CDR3 DNA is TGTGCCAGCAGTTACATCGCGATGACCCGGAAAAACTCAGGCTACACCTTC. The V gene is TRBV6-5, the J gene TRBJ1-2; D is unclear. CDR3 size: 17 residues. Trimming stripped 2 bases from V and 8 bases from J, with 24 bases between. Germline V gives CDR1 MNHEY, CDR2 SVGAGI.

V is TRBV24-1 and J is TRBJ2-4; D is undetermined. Germline values: CDR1 KGHDR, CDR2 SFDVKD. The CDR3 loop spans 12 amino acids. The CDR3 DNA reads TGTACCCCCCCCGGGGCCAAAAACATTCAGTACTTC. Residues: CTPPGAKNIQYF.

In this sample, this clonotype turned up a few times. This chain uses TRBV7-2 with TRBJ2-1; 10 nucleotides line up with TRBD1. Germline V gene data show CDR1 as SGHTA and CDR2 as FQGNSA. This CDR3 contains 16 residues. V was clipped by 3 bases and J by 6 bases; unmatched bases: 8. This chain's CDR3 is CASSLYGTGVPNEQFF. The CDR3 DNA follows: TGTGCCAGCAGCTTGTATGGGACAGGGGTTCCCAATGAGCAGTTCTTC.

In this sample, this clonotype turned up a few times. The genes are TRBV29-1 and TRBJ2-1; a possible D gene is TRBD1 (6 bases). Trimming pared 5 bases from V and 7 bases from J, leaving 12 bases between. Germline loops: CDR1 SQVTM, CDR2 ANQGSEA. The CDR3 totals 12 residues. The CDR3 DNA reads as TGCAGCGTTCAATACAGGGAGAATGAGCAGTTCTTC. This encodes CSVQYRENEQFF.

In its sample, this clonotype was seen a few times. The chain couples TRBV2 to TRBJ2-1; 12 bases agree with TRBD2. With V trimmed by 6 bases and J by 11 bases, 8 bases remained unmatched. The CDR3 is 14 amino acids. Germline values: CDR1 SNHLY, CDR2 FYNNEI. The CDR3 protein is CASRPQTSGSKQFF. For the CDR3, the DNA is TGTGCCAGCAGGCCCCAGACTAGCGGGAGTAAGCAGTTCTTC.

The rearrangement joins TRBV18 to TRBJ2-1, with 8 nucleotides matching TRBD2. V gave up 2 bases and J gave up 9 bases; unmatched junction bases: 6. CDR1 KGHSH and CDR2 LQKENI come from the germline V gene. The CDR3 spans 14 residues. The CDR3: CASSPSGRASEQFF. In DNA form, the CDR3 reads TGTGCCAGCTCACCATCCGGGAGGGCCAGTGAGCAGTTCTTC.

The chain is built from TRBV23-1 and TRBJ1-5, with a weak D call TRBD1 (6 bases). TRBV23-1 has ORF status, its function being uncertain. This CDR3 spans 16 amino acids. Trimming shortened V by 0 bases and J by 5 bases, and 14 bases separated the two germline ends. The DNA of the CDR3 is TGCGCCAGCAGTCAATCGAAACAGGGTTGCGATCAGCCCCAGCATTTT. Residues: CASSQSKQGCDQPQHF.

This chain uses TRBV10-3 with TRBJ1-6; 8 positions agree with TRBD1. The junction had 12 bases not matched to a gene; V was cut back by 5 bases and J by 9 bases. The CDR3 sequence is 16 residues long. Germline CDR1 reads ENHRY; CDR2 reads SYGVKD. CDR3 bases: TGTGCCATCAGTAACACAGGGGGGATGTTGGGTTCACCCCTCCACTTT. The encoded protein is CAISNTGGMLGSPLHF.

V gene TRBV5-1 combines with J gene TRBJ2-1; the D gene is possibly TRBD2 (5 bases). Trimming left V 4 bases short and J 3 bases short, with 8 bases between. This CDR3 comprises 13 residues. CDR1 SGHRS and CDR2 YFSETQ come from the germline V gene. The CDR3 protein is CASSRGYYNEQFF. The DNA for the CDR3 is TGCGCCAGCAGCCGGGGATACTACAATGAGCAGTTCTTC.

This clonotype occurred a few times. The chain uses TRBV7-9 and TRBJ1-1, with 7 positions matching TRBD1. V lost 1 base and J lost 5; bases outside the gene matches: 4. Germline V gene lookup returns CDR1 SEHNR and CDR2 FQNEAQ (reference sequence). The length of the CDR3 is 14 residues. Written as DNA, the CDR3 is TGTGCCAGCAGCTTAGGGGACAGCAGGACTGAAGCTTTCTTT. Protein product: CASSLGDSRTEAFF.

V usage is TRBV3-1 and J usage is TRBJ2-1, with D unclear. CDR3 size: 15 residues. V lost 3 bases to trimming and J lost 3 bases, with 12 bases between them. Germline values: CDR1 LGHDT, CDR2 YNNKEL (reference sequence). The CDR3 coding sequence is TGTGCCAGCAGCCAGGGTGAATCTAGCTACAATGAGCAGTTCTTC. Protein: CASSQGESSYNEQFF.

The sample holds many counts of this clonotype. The gene calls are TRBV12-3 or TRBV12-4 and TRBJ2-7, with 8 bases fitting TRBD2. V lost 2 bases, J lost 5 bases, and 8 bases stayed unmatched. The CDR3 is made up of 15 amino acids. The CDR3 nucleotides are TGTGCCAGCAGTTTAACGGGAGGGCCTTCCCACGAGCAGTACTTC. It translates to CASSLTGGPSHEQYF.

This clonotype has just a few counts. This chain links TRBV7-8 with TRBJ2-7; D possibly uses TRBD1 or TRBD2 (6 bases each). The germline V gene encodes CDR1 SGHVS and CDR2 FQNEAQ. The CDR3 runs to 15 residues. V was clipped by 1 base and J by 2 bases, with 12 bases between them. As DNA, the CDR3 is TGTGCCAGCAGCTTAGTTGGAGGGGGAACCTACGAGCAGTACTTC. Protein sequence: CASSLVGGGTYEQYF.

A few counts support this clonotype. This chain joins TRBV29-1 and TRBJ2-1; 8 bases match TRBD1. Germline V gene lookup returns CDR1 SQVTM and CDR2 ANQGSEA. J lost 4 bases, V lost 2 bases, and 16 bases had no gene match. The CDR3 is 18 residues long. The CDR3 is CSVEFRSGQGPYYNEQFF. For the CDR3, the DNA is TGCAGCGTTGAATTTCGGTCCGGACAGGGCCCTTATTACAATGAGCAGTTCTTC.

The CDR3 is CASMESSGANVLTF. DNA of the CDR3: TGTGCCAGCATGGAGAGCTCTGGGGCCAACGTCCTGACTTTC. This rearrangement joins TRBV28 to TRBJ2-6, with unresolved D. The V gene lost 7 bases and the J gene lost 0 bases, with 7 bases spanning the gap. CDR1 is MDHEN and CDR2 is SYDVKM in the germline V gene. The CDR3 contains 14 residues.

This clonotype showed up many times. This chain joins TRBV5-1 and TRBJ2-7, with D possibly being TRBD1 (6 bases). The CDR3 covers 13 residues. Trimming shortened V by 4 bases and J by 4 bases, and 12 bases separated the two germline ends. Germline-derived CDR1 and CDR2 are SGHRS and YFSETQ. The CDR3 DNA reads as TGCGCCAGCAGCGAGGACAGACAATACGAGCAGTACTTC. This encodes CASSEDRQYEQYF.

The rearrangement joins TRBV6-1 to TRBJ2-7; D remains ambiguous. The CDR3 is 12 residues long. Germline loops: CDR1 MNHNS, CDR2 SASEGT. Trimming cost V 4 bases and J 3 bases, with 7 bases left between them. The CDR3 nucleotides are TGTGCCAGCAGTGGGTCTCGCTACGAGCAGTACTTC. Translating gives CASSGSRYEQYF.

The chain is built from TRBV6-1 and TRBJ2-7; maybe TRBD1 (6 bases). Germline V gene sequence: CDR1 MNHNS, CDR2 SASEGT. V was clipped by 6 bases and J by 3 bases, with 15 bases between them. The CDR3 contains 14 residues. The CDR3 bases are TGTGCCAGCAGGGGGAATACAGGGTACTACGAGCAGTACTTC. It is translated as CASRGNTGYYEQYF.

The chain couples TRBV4-3 to TRBJ1-2, with D possibly TRBD1 on 6 matching bases. V was cut by 0 bases and J by 5 bases, with 16 bases left in between. The germline CDR1 and CDR2 sequences are LGHNA and YSLEER. This CDR3 spans 16 amino acids. CDR3 nucleotides: TGCGCCAGCAGCCAAGAGGACCGACAGGCCATTTATGGCTACACCTTC. Translation: CASSQEDRQAIYGYTF.

The sample holds a few counts of this clonotype. The rearrangement joins TRBV4-3 to TRBJ2-2, with D possibly being TRBD1 or TRBD2 (5 bases each). There are 16 residues in the CDR3. Between the trimmed V and J ends, which lost 1 base and 1 base, there was a span of 10 bases. Per germline, CDR1 LGHNA and CDR2 YSLEER. CDR3: CASSQASGRNTGELFF. The CDR3 bases are TGCGCCAGCAGCCAAGCCTCGGGACGGAACACCGGGGAGCTGTTTTTT.

This rearrangement joins TRBV3-1 to TRBJ2-7, with 8 bases identical to TRBD1. This CDR3 is 16 amino acids long. Per germline, CDR1 LGHDT and CDR2 YNNKEL (reference sequence). The junction had 8 bases not matched to a gene; V was cut back by 1 base and J by 3 bases. Written as DNA, the CDR3 is TGTGCCAGCAGCCAAGGCTCCGCCAGGGGGCTCTACGAGCAGTACTTC. As protein: CASSQGSARGLYEQYF.

In this sample, this clonotype turned up a few times. J is TRBJ2-1 and V is TRBV28; 12 positions match TRBD2. Trimming took 6 bases from V and 2 from J; bases not matched to a gene: 11. The CDR3 runs to 18 residues. Per the germline V gene, CDR1 is MDHEN and CDR2 is SYDVKM. Here the CDR3 DNA reads TGTGCCAGCAGCAGAGGACTAGCGGGAAGAGGGACCTACAATGAGCAGTTCTTC. Translated: CASSRGLAGRGTYNEQFF.

The genes are TRBV12-3 or TRBV12-4 and TRBJ2-1; a possible D gene is TRBD2 (6 bases). The CDR3 covers 13 residues. The V and J ends lost 5 bases and 6 bases respectively, with 11 bases between them. The CDR3 region is CASSDLGGNEQFF. The CDR3 coding sequence is TGTGCCAGCAGTGACCTGGGGGGCAATGAGCAGTTCTTC.

V usage is TRBV20-1 and J usage is TRBJ2-1, with TRBD2 as a possible D gene (6 bases). Trimming pared 0 bases from V and 5 bases from J, leaving 11 bases between. Per germline, CDR1 DFQATT and CDR2 SNEGSKA (reference sequence). The CDR3 spans 14 residues. The CDR3: CSARDPGGNNEQFF. Written as DNA, the CDR3 is TGCAGTGCTAGAGACCCTGGGGGGAACAATGAGCAGTTCTTC.

The table lists this clonotype with a few counts. V gene TRBV28 combines with J gene TRBJ2-7; TRBD1 might be the D (6 bases). The CDR3 spans 13 residues. V dropped 4 bases and J dropped 9 bases, with 16 bases sitting between them. Germline CDR1 reads MDHEN; CDR2 reads SYDVKM. Written as DNA, the CDR3 is TGTGCCAGCAGTTCCGGACAGTTTGTTCGGCAGTACTTC. Translating it yields CASSSGQFVRQYF. The entire variable domain, with the rest obtained from reference TRBV28 and TRBJ2-7, is as follows: DVKVTQSSRYLVKRTGEKVFLECVQDMDHENMFWYRQDPGLGLRLIYFSYDVKMKEKGDIPEGYSVSREKKERFSLILESASTNQTSMYLCASSSGQFVRQYFGPGTRLTVT.

A few counts support this clonotype. The chain couples TRBV5-1 to TRBJ2-2, with TRBD1 identical over 8 bases. This CDR3 contains 15 residues. Trimming cost V 5 bases and J 7 bases; bases outside gene matches: 10. Germline V gene lookup returns CDR1 SGHRS and CDR2 YFSETQ. The CDR3 reads CASRIQDRAIGELFF. CDR3 nucleotide sequence: TGCGCCAGCAGGATCCAGGACAGGGCAATCGGGGAGCTGTTTTTT.

This clonotype was seen only a few times. The chain couples TRBV7-9 to TRBJ1-2; D remains ambiguous. V lost 4 bases to trimming and J lost 0 bases, with 12 bases between them. The CDR3 has 15 amino acids. Germline V gene data show CDR1 as SEHNR and CDR2 as FQNEAQ (reference sequence). The CDR3 loop reads CASSSYSGANYGYTF. DNA of the CDR3: TGTGCCAGCAGCTCGTACAGCGGAGCTAACTATGGCTACACCTTC.

This clonotype was observed a handful of times. The chain is built from TRBV29-1 and TRBJ2-3; 7 positions agree with TRBD1. Germline values: CDR1 SQVTM, CDR2 ANQGSEA. With 7 bases clipped from V and 2 bases from J, the junction kept 6 bases outside the gene matches. The CDR3 runs to 13 residues. The CDR3: CSATGRLTDTQYF. CDR3 in DNA: TGCAGCGCGACAGGGAGACTCACAGATACGCAGTATTTT.

The chain couples TRBV9 to TRBJ2-1; a possible D gene is TRBD2 (5 bases). CDR1 and CDR2 from the germline V gene are SGDLS and YYNGEE. V lost 4 bases, J lost 0 bases, and 14 bases lay in between. The CDR3 runs to 16 residues. CDR3 protein: CASSPQRWSSYNEQFF. In DNA, the CDR3 is TGTGCCAGCAGCCCACAGCGGTGGAGCTCCTACAATGAGCAGTTCTTC.